The rows below give T cell receptor beta chains drawn from one sample of a study of sequential checkpoint blockade in melanoma. Clones were read by immunoSEQ multiplex PCR, and TCRdb kept only the in-frame ones, dropping some. The sample carries about 12,000 clones, about four fifths recorded once. This sample comprised CD8+ T cells sorted from blood (inferred from file names), obtained from a patient given nivolumab and ipilimumab in sequence. These receptors originate from a human donor with melanoma. Each CDR3 is given with its conserved first and last residue. Some rows mark clone size as missing; the rest say once, few, many or name a class of expanded clone.

clone size	V gene	J gene	CDR3 protein
once	TRBV6-1	TRBJ1-1	CASSEWLMNTEAFF
.	TRBV28	TRBJ2-2	CASSPWTKGNTGELFF
.	TRBV5-6	TRBJ1-1	CASSPRPGVEAFF
.	TRBV5-1	TRBJ2-1	CASSLVSSDEQFF
few	TRBV27	TRBJ1-5	CASSRTGVNQPQHF
.	TRBV19	TRBJ2-3	CASSPPTGVGTDTQYF
.	TRBV27	TRBJ1-2	CASSLGGSLNYGYTF
.	TRBV9	TRBJ2-1	CASSPSYNEQFF
once	TRBV27	TRBJ2-7	CASSVRGPYEQYF
.	TRBV4-1	TRBJ2-5	CASSQGVPLVGQRGETQYF
.	TRBV19	TRBJ1-1	CASTSGMFWGDTEAFF
.	TRBV19	TRBJ2-3	CASSILRGTDTQYF
once	TRBV5-1	TRBJ2-1	CASSLSAGGRNEQFF
.	TRBV15	TRBJ1-5	CATSRDRSEASNQPQHF
.	TRBV19	TRBJ2-7	CASSIDRSYEQYF
.	TRBV5-6	TRBJ1-6	CASSSLQGTNSPLHF
.	TRBV30	TRBJ2-7	CAWRGGYEQYF